One and the same sample provided the 2 T cell receptor beta chains below, sequenced in a study of CD8+ T cells in alopecia areata. Sequencing used cDNA as its template, made by extracting RNA and reverse transcribing it. Sequencing used immunoSEQ multiplex PCR; TCRdb keeps in-frame clones, though not all of them. The table lists over 120,000 clones, roughly 62% of them singletons. The sequences come from CD4+ T cells sorted from blood, collected at week 0. The receptor set was obtained from a human donor with alopecia areata.

V is TRBV6-6 and J is TRBJ2-4, with 8 bases aligning to TRBD2. Germline-derived CDR1 and CDR2 are MNHNY and SVGAGI (reference sequence). This CDR3 is 14 amino acids long. Germline trimming cut 0 bases from V and 8 bases from J; bases unmatched to any gene: 3. CDR3 amino acids: CASSYSAGRDIQYF. The CDR3 DNA reads TGTGCCAGCAGTTACTCGGCCGGGAGGGACATTCAGTACTTC.

J is TRBJ2-7 and V is TRBV7-2; D possibly corresponds to TRBD1 (6 bases). The V and J ends lost 0 bases and 3 bases respectively, with 9 bases between them. CDR1 is SGHTA and CDR2 is FQGNSA in the germline V gene. CDR3 length: 14 residues. DNA of the CDR3: TGTGCCAGCAGCTTAGCGGGGGCCCTCTACGAGCAGTACTTC. Translated: CASSLAGALYEQYF.